The clone carrying this T cell receptor (beta chain) qualifies as medium-sized. What it recognizes is unknown. Method: immunoSEQ multiplex PCR; TCRdb's copy keeps in-frame clones and lacks some. The table lists thousands of clones, approximately 30% of them singletons. The sample's treatment: randomized to nivolumab then ipilimumab (arm A) or the reverse (arm B). V trimming: 5 bases; J trimming: 7 bases; junction bases outside the gene matches: 6. CDR3 length: 13 amino acids. Germline V gives CDR1 SGDLS, CDR2 YYNGEE. The data derive from a study of sequential checkpoint blockade in melanoma. Study-level results: T-cell fraction and clonality followed PD-L1 and CD8+ counts, not mutational load.

This receptor was obtained from a human donor with melanoma. V gene TRBV9 combines with J gene TRBJ2-7; 10 bases match TRBD1. Specimen: tumor tissue (inferred from file names), collected from a patient given nivolumab and ipilimumab in sequence. DNA for the CDR3: TGTGCCAGCAGTCCGGGACAGGGGCTAGAGCAGTACTTC. Encoded protein: CASSPGQGLEQYF.